This T cell receptor (beta chain) comes out of a study of blood T cell repertoires in COVID-19. Study as a whole: The origin of the acute and convalescent COVID-19 samples was the United States, Italy and Spain.

Profiled with immunoSEQ multiplex PCR; TCRdb holds only in-frame clones, not every one. The sample lists over 250,000 clones; just under 90% were seen once. Participant reports of clinical history set cohort assignment. Germline CDR1 and CDR2: SQVTM and ANQGSEA. The CDR3 covers 13 residues. V lost 4 bases, J lost 0 bases, and 9 bases lay in between. The specimen sequenced was PBMCs or T cells enriched from blood (not recorded which). The gene calls are TRBV29-1 and TRBJ1-1, with D unresolved. This TCR derives from a woman aged 55 to 70 who had recovered from COVID-19. Here the CDR3 DNA reads TGCAGCGTTGTATTGCAGTTGAACACTGAAGCTTTCTTT. It codes for CSVVLQLNTEAFF.